The following is a T cell receptor (beta chain) sequence with its context. Assay: immunoSEQ multiplex PCR; the TCRdb copy retains only in-frame clones and omits some. The sample has under 200,000 clones; 76% are singletons. This sample was included in a study of blood T cell repertoires in COVID-19. Germline V gives CDR1 SGHTA, CDR2 FQGTGA. The CDR3 length is 17 residues. With 5 bases clipped from V and 6 bases from J, the junction kept 14 bases outside the gene matches. The source is an elderly woman with acute or convalescent COVID-19. J is TRBJ2-3 and V is TRBV7-3; the match to TRBD2 covers 10 bases. The specimen sequenced was peripheral blood. Here the CDR3 reads CASSQSAGGAGEDTQYF. The CDR3 coding sequence is TGTGCCAGCAGCCAATCAGCGGGAGGGGCTGGTGAGGATACGCAGTATTTT.